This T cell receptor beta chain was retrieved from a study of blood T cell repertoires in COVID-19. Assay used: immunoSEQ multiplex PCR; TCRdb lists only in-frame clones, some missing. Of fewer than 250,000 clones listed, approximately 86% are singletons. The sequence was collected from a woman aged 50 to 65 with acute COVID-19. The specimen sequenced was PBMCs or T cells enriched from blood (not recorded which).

The CDR3, as DNA: TGCGCCAGCAGCTTGGCCGCGGGGAACACTGAAGCTTTCTTT. Protein product: CASSLAAGNTEAFF. The chain combines TRBV5-1 with TRBJ1-1; D remains unclear. Germline loops: CDR1 SGHRS, CDR2 YFSETQ. This CDR3 is 14 amino acids long. The germline V and J ends were trimmed by 0 bases and 1 base, with 7 bases remaining between them.